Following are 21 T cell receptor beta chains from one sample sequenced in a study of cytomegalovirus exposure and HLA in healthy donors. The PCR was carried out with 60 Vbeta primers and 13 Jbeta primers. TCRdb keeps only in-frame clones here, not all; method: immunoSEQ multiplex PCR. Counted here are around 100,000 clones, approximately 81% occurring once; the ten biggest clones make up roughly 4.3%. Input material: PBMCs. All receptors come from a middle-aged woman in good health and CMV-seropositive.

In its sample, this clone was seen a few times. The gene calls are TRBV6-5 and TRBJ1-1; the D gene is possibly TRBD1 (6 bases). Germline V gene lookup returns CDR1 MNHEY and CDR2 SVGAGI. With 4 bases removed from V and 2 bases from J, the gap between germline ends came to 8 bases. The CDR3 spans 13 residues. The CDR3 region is CASSLQGNTEAFF. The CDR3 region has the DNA TGTGCCAGCAGTTTACAGGGAAACACTGAAGCTTTCTTT.

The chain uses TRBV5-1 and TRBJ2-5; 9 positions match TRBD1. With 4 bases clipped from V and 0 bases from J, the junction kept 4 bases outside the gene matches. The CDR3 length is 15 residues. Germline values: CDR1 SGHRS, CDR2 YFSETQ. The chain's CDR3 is CASSPGDRDQETQYF. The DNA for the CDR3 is TGCGCCAGCAGCCCTGGGGACAGGGACCAAGAGACCCAGTACTTC.

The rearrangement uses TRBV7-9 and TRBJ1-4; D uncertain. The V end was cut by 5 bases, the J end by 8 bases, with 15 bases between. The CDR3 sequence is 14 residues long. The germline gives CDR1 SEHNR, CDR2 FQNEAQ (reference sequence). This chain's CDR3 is CASSTHEGGEKLFF. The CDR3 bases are TGTGCCAGCAGCACCCACGAGGGAGGGGAAAAACTGTTTTTT.

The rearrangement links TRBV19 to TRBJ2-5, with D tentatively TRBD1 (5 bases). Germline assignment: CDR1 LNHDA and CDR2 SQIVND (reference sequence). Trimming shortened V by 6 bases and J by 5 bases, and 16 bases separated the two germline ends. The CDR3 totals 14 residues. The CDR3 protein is CASRRREGGETQYF. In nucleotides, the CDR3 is TGTGCCAGTAGACGCAGGGAAGGTGGGGAGACCCAGTACTTC. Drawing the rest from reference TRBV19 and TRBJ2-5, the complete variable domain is DGGITQSPKYLFRKEGQNVTLSCEQNLNHDAMYWYRQDPGQGLRLIYYSQIVNDFQKGDIAEGYSVSREKKESFPLTVTSAQKNPTAFYLCASRRREGGETQYFGPGTRLLVL.

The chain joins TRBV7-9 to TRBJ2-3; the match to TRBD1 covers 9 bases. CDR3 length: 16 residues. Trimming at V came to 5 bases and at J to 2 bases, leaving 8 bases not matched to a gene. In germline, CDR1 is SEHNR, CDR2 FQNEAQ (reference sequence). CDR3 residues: CASSPWGQGPTDTQYF. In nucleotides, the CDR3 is TGTGCCAGCAGCCCCTGGGGACAGGGTCCCACAGATACGCAGTATTTT.

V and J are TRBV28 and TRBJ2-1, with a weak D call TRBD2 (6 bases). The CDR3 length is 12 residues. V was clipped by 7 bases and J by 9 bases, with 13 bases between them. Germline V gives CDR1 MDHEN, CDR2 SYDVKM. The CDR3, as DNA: TGTGCCAGCAATCCGAGGAGGGGTGAGCAGTTCTTC. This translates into CASNPRRGEQFF.

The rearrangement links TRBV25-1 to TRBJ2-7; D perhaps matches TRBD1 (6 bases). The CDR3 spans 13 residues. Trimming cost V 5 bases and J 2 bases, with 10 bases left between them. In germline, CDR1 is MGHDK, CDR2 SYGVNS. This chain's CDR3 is CASSITGTYEQYF. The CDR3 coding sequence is TGTGCCAGCAGTATTACAGGGACCTACGAGCAGTACTTC.

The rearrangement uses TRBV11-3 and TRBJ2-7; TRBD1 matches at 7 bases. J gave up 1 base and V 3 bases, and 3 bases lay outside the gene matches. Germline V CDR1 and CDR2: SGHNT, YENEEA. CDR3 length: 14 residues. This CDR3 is CASSFGTDSYEQYF. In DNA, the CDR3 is TGTGCCAGCAGCTTCGGGACAGATTCCTACGAGCAGTACTTC. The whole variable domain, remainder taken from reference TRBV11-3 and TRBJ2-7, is EAGVVQSPRYKIIEKKQPVAFWCNPISGHNTLYWYLQNLGQGPELLIRYENEEAVDDSQLPKDRFSAERLKGVDSTLKIQPAELGDSAVYLCASSFGTDSYEQYFGPGTRLTVT.

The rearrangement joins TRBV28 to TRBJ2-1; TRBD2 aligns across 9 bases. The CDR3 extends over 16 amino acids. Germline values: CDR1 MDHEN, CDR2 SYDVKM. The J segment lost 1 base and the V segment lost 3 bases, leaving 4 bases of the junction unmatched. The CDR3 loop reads CASSFWREGSYNEQFF. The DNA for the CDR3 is TGTGCCAGCAGTTTTTGGCGGGAGGGTTCCTACAATGAGCAGTTCTTC.

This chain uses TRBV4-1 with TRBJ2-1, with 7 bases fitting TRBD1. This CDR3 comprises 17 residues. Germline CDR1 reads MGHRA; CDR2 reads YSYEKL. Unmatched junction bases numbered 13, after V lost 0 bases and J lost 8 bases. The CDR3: CASSQDKWDSTSDEQFF. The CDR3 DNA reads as TGCGCCAGCAGCCAAGATAAGTGGGACAGCACATCCGATGAGCAGTTCTTC.

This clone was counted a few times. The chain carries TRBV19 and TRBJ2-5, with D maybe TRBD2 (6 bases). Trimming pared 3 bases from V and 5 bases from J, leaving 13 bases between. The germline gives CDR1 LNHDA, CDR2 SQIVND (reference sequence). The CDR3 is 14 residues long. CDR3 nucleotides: TGTGCCAGTAGTATTGGTAGGGAGGTCGAGACCCAGTACTTC. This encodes CASSIGREVETQYF.

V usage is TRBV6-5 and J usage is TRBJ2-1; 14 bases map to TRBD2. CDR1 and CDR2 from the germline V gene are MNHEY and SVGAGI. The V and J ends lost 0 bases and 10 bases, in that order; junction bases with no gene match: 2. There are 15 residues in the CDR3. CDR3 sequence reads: CASSYSGLAGVEQFF. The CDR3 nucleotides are TGTGCCAGCAGTTACTCGGGACTAGCGGGAGTCGAGCAGTTCTTC.

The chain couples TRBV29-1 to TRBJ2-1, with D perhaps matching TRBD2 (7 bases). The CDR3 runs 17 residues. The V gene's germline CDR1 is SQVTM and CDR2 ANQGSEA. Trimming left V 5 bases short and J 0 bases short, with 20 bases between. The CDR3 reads CSVQGGVPVRSYNEQFF. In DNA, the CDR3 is TGCAGCGTTCAAGGGGGGGTCCCGGTTCGCTCCTACAATGAGCAGTTCTTC.

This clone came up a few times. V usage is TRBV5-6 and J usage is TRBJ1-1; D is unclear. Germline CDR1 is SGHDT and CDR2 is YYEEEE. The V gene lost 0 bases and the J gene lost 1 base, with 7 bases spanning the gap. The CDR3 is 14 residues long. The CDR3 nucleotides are TGTGCCAGCAGCTTGGTAGTCCCGAACACTGAAGCTTTCTTT. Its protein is CASSLVVPNTEAFF.

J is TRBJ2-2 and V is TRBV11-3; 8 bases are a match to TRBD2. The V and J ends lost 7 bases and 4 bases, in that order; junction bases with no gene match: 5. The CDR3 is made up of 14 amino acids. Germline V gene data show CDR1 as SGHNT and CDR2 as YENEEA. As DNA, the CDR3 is TGTGCCAGCACCCTAACTAGCGGCACCGGGGAGCTGTTTTTT. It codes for CASTLTSGTGELFF.

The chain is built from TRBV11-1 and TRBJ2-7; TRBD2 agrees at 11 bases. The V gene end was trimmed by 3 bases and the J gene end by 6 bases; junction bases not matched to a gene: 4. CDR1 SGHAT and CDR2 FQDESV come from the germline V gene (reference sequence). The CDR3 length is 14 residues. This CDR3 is CASSFTGTSGEQYF. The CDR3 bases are TGTGCCAGCAGCTTTACCGGGACTAGCGGCGAGCAGTACTTC.

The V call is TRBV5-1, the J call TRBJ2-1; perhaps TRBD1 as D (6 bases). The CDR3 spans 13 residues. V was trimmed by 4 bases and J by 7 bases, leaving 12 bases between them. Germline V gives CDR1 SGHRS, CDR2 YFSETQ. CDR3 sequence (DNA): TGCGCCAGCAGCCCGACAGGCCATAATGAGCAGTTCTTC. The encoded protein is CASSPTGHNEQFF.

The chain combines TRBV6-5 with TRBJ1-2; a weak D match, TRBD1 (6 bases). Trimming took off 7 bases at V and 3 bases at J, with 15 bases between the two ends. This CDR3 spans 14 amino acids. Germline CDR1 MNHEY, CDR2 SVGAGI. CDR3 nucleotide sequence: TGTGCCAGCAATGCGCTAGCAGGGGACTATGGCTACACCTTC. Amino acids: CASNALAGDYGYTF.

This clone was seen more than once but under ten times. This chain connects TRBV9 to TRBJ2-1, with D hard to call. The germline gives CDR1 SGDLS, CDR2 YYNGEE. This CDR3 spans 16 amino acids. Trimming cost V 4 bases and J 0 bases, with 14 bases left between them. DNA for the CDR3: TGTGCCAGCAGCCCTTCGCAAACCTACTCCTACAATGAGCAGTTCTTC. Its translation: CASSPSQTYSYNEQFF.

CDR3 sequence: CAWSDIRDEQYF. CDR3 coding DNA: TGTGCCTGGAGTGATATCCGGGACGAGCAGTACTTC. This rearrangement joins TRBV30 to TRBJ2-7; D remains unclear. The CDR3 runs 12 residues. With 1 base removed from V and 5 bases from J, the gap between germline ends came to 9 bases. The V gene's germline CDR1 is GTSNPN and CDR2 SVGIG (reference sequence).

The CDR3 DNA is TGCGCCAGCAGCCAAGTACTAGCGGGCTACGAGCAGTACTTC. Residues: CASSQVLAGYEQYF. The gene calls are TRBV4-1 and TRBJ2-7; the match to TRBD2 covers 9 bases. V shed 1 base, J shed 3 bases, and the junction held 1 base outside the gene matches. Germline CDR1 and CDR2: MGHRA and YSYEKL. The CDR3 has 14 amino acids.